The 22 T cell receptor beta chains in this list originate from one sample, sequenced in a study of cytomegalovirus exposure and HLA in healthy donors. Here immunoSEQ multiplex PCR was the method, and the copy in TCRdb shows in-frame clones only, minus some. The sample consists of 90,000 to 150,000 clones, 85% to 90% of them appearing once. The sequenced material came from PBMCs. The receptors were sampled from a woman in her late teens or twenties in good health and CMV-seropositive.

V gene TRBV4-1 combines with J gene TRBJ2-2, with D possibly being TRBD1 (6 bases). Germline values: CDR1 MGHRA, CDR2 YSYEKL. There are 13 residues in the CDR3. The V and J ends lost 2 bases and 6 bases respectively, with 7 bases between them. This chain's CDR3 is CASSQQGSGELFF. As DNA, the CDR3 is TGCGCCAGCAGCCAACAGGGGTCCGGGGAGCTGTTTTTT.

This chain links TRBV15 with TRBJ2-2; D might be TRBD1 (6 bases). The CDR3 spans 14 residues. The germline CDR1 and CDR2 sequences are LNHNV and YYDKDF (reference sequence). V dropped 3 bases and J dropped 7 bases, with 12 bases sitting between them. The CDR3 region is CATSSEDSGGELFF. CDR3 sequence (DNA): TGTGCCACCAGCAGCGAGGACAGCGGCGGGGAGCTGTTTTTT.

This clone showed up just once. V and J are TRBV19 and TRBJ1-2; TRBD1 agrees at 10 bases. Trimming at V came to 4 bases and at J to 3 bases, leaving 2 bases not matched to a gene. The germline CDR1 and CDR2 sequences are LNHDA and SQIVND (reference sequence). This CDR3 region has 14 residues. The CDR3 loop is CASSTGQGHYGYTF. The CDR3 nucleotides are TGTGCCAGTAGTACGGGACAGGGGCACTATGGCTACACCTTC.

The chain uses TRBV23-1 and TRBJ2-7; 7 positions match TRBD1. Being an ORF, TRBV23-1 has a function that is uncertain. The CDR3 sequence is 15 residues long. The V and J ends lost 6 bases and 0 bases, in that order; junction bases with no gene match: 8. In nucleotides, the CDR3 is TGCGCCAGCAGGAGGGACAGTTGGGACTCCTACGAGCAGTACTTC. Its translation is CASRRDSWDSYEQYF.

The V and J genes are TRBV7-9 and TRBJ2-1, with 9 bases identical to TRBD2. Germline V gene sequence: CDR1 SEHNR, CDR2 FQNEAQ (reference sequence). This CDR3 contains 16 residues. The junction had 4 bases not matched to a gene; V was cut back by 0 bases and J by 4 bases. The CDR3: CASSLARRGGYNEQFF. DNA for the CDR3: TGTGCCAGCAGCTTAGCGAGGCGGGGGGGTTACAATGAGCAGTTCTTC.

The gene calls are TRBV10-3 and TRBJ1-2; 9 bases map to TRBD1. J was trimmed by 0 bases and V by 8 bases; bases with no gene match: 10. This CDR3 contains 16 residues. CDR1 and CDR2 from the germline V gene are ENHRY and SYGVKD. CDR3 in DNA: TGTGCCATCCGCTACCTGGGACAGGGCCCTAACTATGGCTACACCTTC. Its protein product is CAIRYLGQGPNYGYTF.

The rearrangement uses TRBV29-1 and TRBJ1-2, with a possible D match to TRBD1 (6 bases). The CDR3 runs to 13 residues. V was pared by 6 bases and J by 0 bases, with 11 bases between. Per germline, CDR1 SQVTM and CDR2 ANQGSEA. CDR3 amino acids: CSVGTHTNYGYTF. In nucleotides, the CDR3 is TGCAGCGTGGGGACACACACTAACTATGGCTACACCTTC.

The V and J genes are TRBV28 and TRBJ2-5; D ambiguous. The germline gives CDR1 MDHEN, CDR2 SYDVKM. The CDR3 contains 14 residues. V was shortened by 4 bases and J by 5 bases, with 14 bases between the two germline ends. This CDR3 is CASSSSPRVETQYF. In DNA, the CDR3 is TGTGCCAGCAGTTCATCCCCCCGGGTTGAGACCCAGTACTTC.

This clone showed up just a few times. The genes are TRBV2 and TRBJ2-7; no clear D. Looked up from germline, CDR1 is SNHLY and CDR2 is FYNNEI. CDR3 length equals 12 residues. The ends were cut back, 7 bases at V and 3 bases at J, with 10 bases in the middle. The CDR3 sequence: CASNGGYYEQYF. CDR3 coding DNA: TGTGCCAGCAATGGCGGATACTACGAGCAGTACTTC.

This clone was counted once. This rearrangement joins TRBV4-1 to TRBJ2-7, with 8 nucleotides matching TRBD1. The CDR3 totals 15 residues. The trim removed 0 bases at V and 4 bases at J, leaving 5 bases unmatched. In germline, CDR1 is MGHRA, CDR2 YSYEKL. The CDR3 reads CASSQEDRVIYEQYF. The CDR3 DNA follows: TGCGCCAGCAGCCAAGAGGACAGGGTGATTTACGAGCAGTACTTC.

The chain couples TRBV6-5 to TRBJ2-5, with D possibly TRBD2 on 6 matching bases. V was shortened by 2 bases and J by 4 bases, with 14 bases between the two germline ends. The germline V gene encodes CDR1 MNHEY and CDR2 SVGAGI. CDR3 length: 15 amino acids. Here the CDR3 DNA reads TGTGCCAGCAGTTACGGGGGGATGCGGGGAGAGACCCAGTACTTC. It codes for CASSYGGMRGETQYF.

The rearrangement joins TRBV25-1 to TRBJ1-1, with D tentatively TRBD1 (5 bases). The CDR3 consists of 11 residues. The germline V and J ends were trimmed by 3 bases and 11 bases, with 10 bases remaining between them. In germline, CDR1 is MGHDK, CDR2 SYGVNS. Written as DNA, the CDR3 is TGTGCCAGCAGTGAGGGGGGTGGGGCTTTCTTT. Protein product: CASSEGGGAFF.

CDR3 in DNA: TGTGCCAGCAGCGTAGGAGGTAGTAACACTGAAGCTTTCTTT. It specifies CASSVGGSNTEAFF. The chain is built from TRBV9 and TRBJ1-1; D not certain. The CDR3 contains 14 residues. Deletions cut 0 bases from V and 2 bases from J, with 8 bases between. Per germline, CDR1 SGDLS and CDR2 YYNGEE.

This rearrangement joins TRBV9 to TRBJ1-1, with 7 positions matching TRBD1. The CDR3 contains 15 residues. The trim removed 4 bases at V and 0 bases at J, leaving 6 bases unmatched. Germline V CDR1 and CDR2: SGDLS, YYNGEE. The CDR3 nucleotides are TGTGCCAGCAGCTCACGGGACAGAATGAACACTGAAGCTTTCTTT. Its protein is CASSSRDRMNTEAFF.

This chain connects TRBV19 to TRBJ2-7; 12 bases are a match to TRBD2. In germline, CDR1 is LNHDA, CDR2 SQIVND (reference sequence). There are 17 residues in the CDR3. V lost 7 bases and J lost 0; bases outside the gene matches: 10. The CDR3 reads CASTSRPGLAGSYEQYF. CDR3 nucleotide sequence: TGTGCCAGTACCTCCCGGCCGGGACTAGCGGGCTCCTACGAGCAGTACTTC.

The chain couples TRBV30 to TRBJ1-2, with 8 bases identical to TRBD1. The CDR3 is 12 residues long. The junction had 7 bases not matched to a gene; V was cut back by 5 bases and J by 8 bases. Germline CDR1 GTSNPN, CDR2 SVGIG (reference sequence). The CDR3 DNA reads TGTGCCTGGCATTCAGGGGGCGGGGGCTACACCTTC. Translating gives CAWHSGGGGYTF.

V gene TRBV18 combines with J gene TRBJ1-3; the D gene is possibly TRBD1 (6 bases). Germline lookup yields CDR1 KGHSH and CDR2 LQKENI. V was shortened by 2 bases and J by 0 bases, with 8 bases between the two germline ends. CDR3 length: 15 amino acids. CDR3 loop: CASSPATGSGNTIYF. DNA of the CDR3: TGTGCCAGCTCACCAGCGACAGGCTCTGGAAACACCATATATTTT. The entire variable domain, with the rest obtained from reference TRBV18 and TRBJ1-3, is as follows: NAGVMQNPRHLVRRRGQEARLRCSPMKGHSHVYWYRQLPEEGLKFMVYLQKENIIDESGMPKERFSAEFPKEGPSILRIQQVVRGDSAAYFCASSPATGSGNTIYFGEGSWLTVV.

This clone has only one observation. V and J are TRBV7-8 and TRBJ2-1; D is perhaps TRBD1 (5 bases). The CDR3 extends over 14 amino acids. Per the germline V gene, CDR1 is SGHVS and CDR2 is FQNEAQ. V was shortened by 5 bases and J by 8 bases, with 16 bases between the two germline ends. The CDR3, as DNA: TGTGCCAGCAGCCCGACAGTCTTTCAGCATGAGCAGTTCTTC. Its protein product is CASSPTVFQHEQFF.

CDR3 loop: CASRGSTGADIQYF. CDR3 coding DNA: TGTGCCAGCAGGGGTTCTACAGGGGCGGACATTCAGTACTTC. The chain recombines TRBV6-1 with TRBJ2-4; 7 bases line up with TRBD1. V trimming: 6 bases; J trimming: 8 bases; junction bases outside the gene matches: 10. The CDR3 contains 14 residues. Germline V gene data show CDR1 as MNHNS and CDR2 as SASEGT.

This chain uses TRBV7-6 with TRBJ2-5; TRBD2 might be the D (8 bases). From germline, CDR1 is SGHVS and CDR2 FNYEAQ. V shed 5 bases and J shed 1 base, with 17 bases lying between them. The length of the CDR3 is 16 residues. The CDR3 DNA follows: TGTGCCAGCAGCGGTAGGGGGCTAGCGGGCCAAGAGACCCAGTACTTC. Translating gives CASSGRGLAGQETQYF.

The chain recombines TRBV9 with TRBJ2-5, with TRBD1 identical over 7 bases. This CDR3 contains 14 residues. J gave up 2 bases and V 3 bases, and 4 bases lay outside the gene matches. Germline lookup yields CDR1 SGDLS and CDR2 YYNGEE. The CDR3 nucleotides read TGTGCCAGCAGCGCCTTGGGACAGCAAGAGACCCAGTACTTC. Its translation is CASSALGQQETQYF. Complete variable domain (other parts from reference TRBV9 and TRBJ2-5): DSGVTQTPKHLITATGQRVTLRCSPRSGDLSVYWYQQSLDQGLQFLIQYYNGEERAKGNILERFSAQQFPDLHSELNLSSLELGDSALYFCASSALGQQETQYFGPGTRLLVL.

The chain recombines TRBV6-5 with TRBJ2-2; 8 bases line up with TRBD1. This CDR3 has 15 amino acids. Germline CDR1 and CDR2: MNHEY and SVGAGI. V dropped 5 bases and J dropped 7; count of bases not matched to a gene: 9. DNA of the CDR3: TGTGCCAGCAGTAGAGGACAGGGAAAAGACGGGGAGCTGTTTTTT. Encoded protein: CASSRGQGKDGELFF.